The rows below give T cell receptor beta chains drawn from one sample of a study of T cells in Graves' hyperthyroidism and ophthalmopathy. TCRdb re-derived calls from the multiplex PCR reads in MiXCR, one entry per CDR3 protein. In the table there are approximately 490,000 distinct CDR3 sequences, about 22% of which are singletons. The specimen sequenced was blood. Source of these receptors: a woman aged 70-85 years with Graves' ophthalmopathy. Both conserved end residues are part of each CDR3. The D gene is left open where the match is weak. Clone size appears in some rows only: once, few, many, or a class for an expanded clone.

>TRBD1|TRBV6-1|few|TRBJ1-4
CASSEGRQGVEKLFF
TGTGCCAGCAGTGAAGGGAGACAGGGGGTTGAAAAACTGTTTTTT
>TRBD1|TRBV3-1|many|TRBJ2-7
CASSPRDRPNEQYF
TGTGCCAGCAGCCCTCGGGACAGGCCCAACGAGCAGTACTTC
>NA|TRBV2|NA|TRBJ2-3
CASRRNRGDTQYF
TGTGCCAGCAGGCGAAACCGGGGAGATACGCAGTATTTT
>NA|TRBV7-3|NA|TRBJ2-3
CASSLLDGITDTQYF
TGTGCCAGCAGCTTACTTGACGGGATTACAGATACGCAGTATTTT
>NA|TRBV29-1|few|TRBJ1-2
CSVDGWYGYTF
TGCAGCGTTGATGGGTGGTATGGCTACACCTTC
>NA|TRBV2|many|TRBJ2-5
CASSGAGPAAETQYF
TGTGCCAGCAGTGGAGCCGGCCCAGCGGCAGAGACCCAGTACTTC
>NA|TRBV12-3/TRBV12-4|many|TRBJ1-1
CASSPTGQNTEAFF
TGTGCCAGCAGTCCTACTGGACAGAACACTGAAGCTTTCTTT
>TRBD1|TRBV28|many|TRBJ1-5
CASSLSTQGGNQPQHF
TGTGCCAGCAGTTTGTCAACACAGGGGGGCAATCAGCCCCAGCATTTT
>TRBD2|TRBV10-2|NA|TRBJ2-5
CASSESWASGSQETQYF
TGCGCCAGCAGTGAGTCGTGGGCTAGCGGGAGCCAAGAGACCCAGTACTTC
>TRBD2|TRBV6-2/TRBV6-3|NA|TRBJ2-7
CASRIAGVTYEQYF
TGTGCCAGCAGAATAGCGGGAGTAACGTACGAGCAGTACTTC
>TRBD2|TRBV12-5|NA|TRBJ2-2
CASGFRGAGGPTGELFF
TGTGCTAGTGGTTTCCGAGGAGCGGGAGGGCCCACCGGGGAGCTGTTTTTT
>NA|TRBV6-2/TRBV6-3|few|TRBJ1-5
CASSLGSRGNQPQHF
TGTGCCAGCAGTTTAGGCAGTAGAGGCAATCAGCCCCAGCATTTT
>TRBD2|TRBV18|NA|TRBJ2-1
CASSPGASGSDEQFF
TGTGCCAGCTCACCAGGAGCAAGCGGGAGCGATGAGCAGTTCTTC
>TRBD2|TRBV19|few|TRBJ2-1
CASSYMGGIRNEQFF
TGTGCCAGTAGCTATATGGGGGGGATCCGCAATGAGCAGTTCTTC
>NA|TRBV30|once|TRBJ1-6
CAWSASYGGNSPLHF
TGTGCCTGGAGTGCCTCTTACGGTGGTAATTCACCCCTCCACTTT
>NA|TRBV7-2|NA|TRBJ1-5
CASSAAPPGRGQPQHF
TGTGCCAGCAGCGCTGCCCCTCCGGGCCGAGGTCAGCCCCAGCATTTT
>NA|TRBV4-3|few|TRBJ2-2
CASSQDLGAGELFF
TGCGCCAGCAGCCAAGATCTTGGGGCCGGGGAGCTGTTTTTT
>TRBD2|TRBV12-5|few|TRBJ2-2
CASGWTSGNTGELFF
TGTGCTAGTGGTTGGACTAGCGGGAACACCGGGGAGCTGTTTTTT
>TRBD1|TRBV28|NA|TRBJ1-5
CASRATGKGNQPQHF
TGTGCCAGCAGGGCGACAGGGAAGGGCAATCAGCCCCAGCATTTT
>NA|TRBV10-3|many|TRBJ2-7
CAISESIGGMNAYEQYF
TGTGCCATCAGTGAGTCGATAGGCGGGATGAACGCCTACGAGCAGTACTTC
>TRBD2|TRBV4-3|NA|TRBJ2-1
CASSQDSGRNNEQFF
TGCGCCAGCAGCCAAGATTCCGGGAGGAACAATGAGCAGTTCTTC
>TRBD2|TRBV2|NA|TRBJ2-7
CASSEMGLADGAGDEQYF
TGTGCCAGCAGTGAAATGGGACTAGCTGACGGAGCTGGGGACGAGCAGTACTTC
>NA|TRBV27|few|TRBJ2-7
CASSPLEVTEQYF
TGTGCCAGCAGTCCACTTGAAGTCACCGAGCAGTACTTC
>NA|TRBV6-1|NA|TRBJ1-3
CASSLRGGTYSGNTIYF
TGTGCCAGCAGTTTACGTGGGGGGACTTACTCTGGAAACACCATATATTTT
>NA|TRBV2|NA|TRBJ1-6
CASSDRLSGGSPLHF
TGTGCCAGCAGTGATCGGCTCTCTGGAGGTTCACCCCTCCACTTT
>NA|TRBV6-1|few|TRBJ2-3
CASSWTGPFLTDTQYF
TGTGCCAGCAGCTGGACTGGGCCTTTTCTCACAGATACGCAGTATTTT
>NA|TRBV12-3/TRBV12-4|NA|TRBJ1-6
CASSLQGLGSPLHF
TGTGCCAGCAGCCTACAGGGTTTGGGATCACCCCTCCACTTT
>NA|TRBV20-1|few|TRBJ2-1
CSARDPSHNEQFF
TGCAGTGCTAGAGATCCCAGCCACAATGAGCAGTTCTTC
>NA|TRBV6-1|NA|TRBJ2-5
CASNALGTKGETQYF
TGTGCCAGCAATGCCCTTGGGACAAAGGGAGAGACCCAGTACTTC
>TRBD1|TRBV20-1|NA|TRBJ1-4
CSARATGGSNEKLFF
TGCAGTGCTAGGGCGACAGGGGGCTCTAATGAAAAACTGTTTTTT
>TRBD1|TRBV7-2|NA|TRBJ1-3
CASSTNRDRVFGNTIYF
TGTGCCAGCAGCACCAACCGGGACAGGGTTTTTGGAAACACCATATATTTT
>TRBD2|TRBV30|few|TRBJ2-1
CAWRPGLAGTYNEQFF
TGTGCCTGGAGACCGGGACTAGCGGGGACCTACAATGAGCAGTTCTTC
>NA|TRBV4-3|NA|TRBJ1-5
CASSQDGRGNQPQHF
TGCGCCAGCAGCCAAGATGGAAGGGGCAATCAGCCCCAGCATTTT